This paragraph covers one TCR beta chain sequence. The primer mix had 60 Vbeta and 13 Jbeta primers. Profiled with immunoSEQ multiplex PCR; TCRdb holds only in-frame clones, not every one. The sample lists 250,000 or so clones; around 90% were seen once. This specimen comes from a study of cytomegalovirus exposure and HLA in healthy donors. This TCR was recovered from a girl under 10 years old in good health and CMV-seronegative. Input material: PBMCs.

For the CDR3, the DNA is TGTGCCAGCACCCTGGGGTTGGGCGGACTAGCGGAAAACGAGCAGTACTTC. Amino acid sequence: CASTLGLGGLAENEQYF. The chain combines TRBV11-2 with TRBJ2-7, with 10 bases fitting TRBD2. Germline CDR1 SGHAT, CDR2 FQNNGV. Trimming at V came to 7 bases and at J to 5 bases, leaving 17 bases not matched to a gene. This CDR3 region has 17 residues.